The clone carrying this TCR delta chain was seen a handful of times. This specimen comes from a study of gamma-delta T cells after stem cell transplantation. V lost 0 bases, J lost 3 bases, and 12 bases stayed unmatched. The CDR3 totals 18 residues. Per the germline V gene, CDR1 is GEAIGNYY and CDR2 is EKD. TCRdb reprocessed the RT-PCR reads through CATT. Of some 2,200 delta-chain clones listed, around 8% are singletons. V and J are TRDV2 and TRDJ1, with 10 bases aligning to TRDD3. The sequence was collected from a human donor. It is not recorded whose cells these are; they may come from a transplant donor. Material for sequencing was gamma-delta T cells. As DNA, the CDR3 is TGTGCCTGTGACACCGTGGGGGGCCAGGGGGATACGGCCGATAAACTCATCTTT. Residues: CACDTVGGQGDTADKLIF.